This is a list of T cell receptor beta chains from one sample in a study of tumor-infiltrating T cells and Merkel cell polyomavirus. Some clones are missing from TCRdb's copy, which holds only in-frame ones; the method was immunoSEQ multiplex PCR. The table has 24,000 or so clones, approximately 90% seen once. The sample was lymph node tissue. The source of these receptors is a man aged 45-60 years with Merkel cell carcinoma. Each CDR3 is given with its conserved first and last residue.

V gene	J gene	CDR3 protein
TRBV6-1	TRBJ1-3	CASIASGNTIYF
TRBV28	TRBJ2-7	CASSLILAGVQEQYF
TRBV6-5	TRBJ2-7	CASSLADSYEQYF
TRBV11-1	TRBJ1-2	CASSARQGWNYGYTF
TRBV28	TRBJ2-3	CASSSNRGGTDTQYF
TRBV19	TRBJ1-6	CASSAPGGVFFGLHF
TRBV29-1	TRBJ2-3	CSVGGRLHTDTQYF
TRBV5-1	TRBJ1-6	CASSPGHNNSPLHF
TRBV28	TRBJ2-1	CASTSAGTSPYNEQFF
TRBV30	TRBJ1-2	CAWSAGTGPSYGYTF
TRBV6-5	-	CASTVQGSYEQYF
TRBV10-3	TRBJ2-3	CAISESGGGAGGDTQYF
TRBV6-1	TRBJ1-1	CASSARGGTEAFF
TRBV7-2	TRBJ2-5	CASSLVGGLETQYF
TRBV6-1	TRBJ1-6	CASRQYNSPLHF
TRBV7-3	TRBJ2-1	CASSRSGSGNEQFF
TRBV4-2	TRBJ1-5	CASSHRFNQPQHF
TRBV19	TRBJ2-7	CASSTPPQGAWVEQYF
TRBV6-1	TRBJ1-6	CASSSDRGLSPLHF
TRBV6-6	TRBJ1-5	CASSRGQGSLQPQHF
TRBV28	TRBJ1-1	CASSIDSGFMAFF
TRBV19	TRBJ1-1	CASSPTGRGRNTEAFF
TRBV5-5	TRBJ1-5	CASRLTGGGQPQHF
TRBV6-6	TRBJ2-1	CASSQGATGYNEQFF
TRBV11-2	TRBJ2-7	CASSPGGSYEQYF
TRBV30	TRBJ2-5	CAWRRLAGGETQYF
TRBV11-3	TRBJ1-3	CASSPGQGPGNTIYF
TRBV5-1	TRBJ2-1	CASSSDPLASEQFF
TRBV28	TRBJ1-6	CASSSLWFEGNSPLHF
TRBV28	TRBJ2-7	CASRTGFSYEQYF
TRBV4-2	TRBJ1-4	CASSQDEGQSNEKLFF
TRBV11-2	TRBJ2-5	CASSLELADEETQYF
TRBV5-8	TRBJ2-3	CASSSKLAGAGTDTQYF
TRBV19	TRBJ2-7	CASSNSGVRQYF
TRBV9	TRBJ1-4	CASSVGLGRKAPMEKLFF
TRBV6-1	TRBJ2-7	CASSEAPFAGARSVEQYF
TRBV6-6	TRBJ1-2	CASSERGGYGYTF
TRBV28	TRBJ2-7	CASSPSGGSYEQYF
TRBV10-3	TRBJ2-1	CATLTSGGRNEQFF
TRBV5-1	TRBJ2-5	CASSLAGTDQGTQYF
TRBV6-5	TRBJ1-2	CASSYVAGKNYGYTF
TRBV18	TRBJ2-7	CASSPSLAGGPGEQYF
TRBV5-1	TRBJ1-1	CASSLDGQGGTEAFF
TRBV6-5	TRBJ2-1	CASSYPGTDEQFF
TRBV7-7	TRBJ2-1	CASSLQISGQGTSEQFF
TRBV4-3	TRBJ2-7	CASSQAVGPAYEQYF
TRBV6-5	TRBJ2-3	CASSYAASGGVNTQYF
TRBV25-1	TRBJ1-1	CASSVPGQGEAFF
TRBV2	TRBJ2-7	CASSETPEWGDSYEQYF
TRBV6-5	TRBJ1-2	CASSYLGTGKGYTF